This entry features one T cell receptor (beta chain) sequence. Residents of 24 US areas, aged 18 to 89 years, made up the participants. The sample is drawn from a study of blood T cell repertoires in COVID-19. Study as a whole: Samples representing acute and convalescent COVID-19 were sourced from the United States, Italy and Spain.

J was trimmed by 5 bases and V by 2 bases; bases with no gene match: 5. Germline V gene sequence: CDR1 GTSNPN, CDR2 SVGIG (reference sequence). The CDR3 has 15 amino acids. As processed by the authors: It was from reference gene primer amplification that nucleated cell counts were estimated. TCRdb's copy holds only in-frame clones and misses some; the assay was immunoSEQ multiplex PCR. The V and J calls and clone size are taken from that table; D and trimming were inferred from the DNA. In the table there are about 210,000 clones, 81% of which are singletons. The gene calls are TRBV30 and TRBJ2-7; TRBD2 aligns across 14 bases. Specimen: PBMCs or T cells enriched from blood (not recorded which). The receptor was isolated from a woman aged 45-60 years with acute COVID-19. The CDR3 spells CAWSPGLAGVDEQYF. CDR3 coding DNA: TGTGCCTGGAGTCCGGGACTAGCGGGAGTAGACGAGCAGTACTTC.